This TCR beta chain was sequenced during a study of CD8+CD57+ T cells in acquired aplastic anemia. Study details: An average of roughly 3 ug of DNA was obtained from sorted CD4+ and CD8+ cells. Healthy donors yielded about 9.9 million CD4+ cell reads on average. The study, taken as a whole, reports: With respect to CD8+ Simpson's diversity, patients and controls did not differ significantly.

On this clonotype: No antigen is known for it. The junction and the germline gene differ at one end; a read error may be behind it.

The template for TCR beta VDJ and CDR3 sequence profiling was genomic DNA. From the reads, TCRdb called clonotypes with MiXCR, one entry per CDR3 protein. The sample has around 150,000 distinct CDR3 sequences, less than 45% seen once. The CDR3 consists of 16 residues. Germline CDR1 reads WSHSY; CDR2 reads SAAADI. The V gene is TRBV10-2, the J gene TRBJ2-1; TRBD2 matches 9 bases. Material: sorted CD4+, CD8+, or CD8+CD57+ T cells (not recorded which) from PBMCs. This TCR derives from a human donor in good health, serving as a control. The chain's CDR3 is CASSSPRRGGRNEQFF. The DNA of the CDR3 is TGTGCCAGCAGTTCCCCTCGGCGGGGGGGCCGCAATGAGCAGTTCTTC.